This TCR beta chain came from a study of beta chain features in type 1 diabetes. The overall study: Summed over all samples, the examined sorted cells came to 85 million to 130 million. Study observations and caveats: Shorter TCRB CDR3s, moderately but significantly so, were found in Type 1 diabetes patients in all four CD4+ subsets.

Each sorted population was over 98% pure. As for this clone: Antigen: not known.

V was pared by 2 bases and J by 2 bases, with 0 bases of the junction left unmatched. There are 15 residues in the CDR3. Germline values: CDR1 SGHTA, CDR2 FQGTGA. Of the isolated RNA, all was reverse transcribed, and so the sequenced material was expressed TCRB transcripts. Clones were sequenced by immunoSEQ multiplex PCR, and TCRdb holds only the in-frame ones, with some missing. The data show approximately 730,000 clones, with about an eighth seen just once and 0.02% to 0.025% held by the top ten. The chain joins TRBV7-3 to TRBJ2-6; 7 bases agree with TRBD1. The clonotype originates from a young man with type 1 diabetes. The material sequenced was naive CD4+ T cells from blood. The CDR3 bases are TGTGCCAGCAGCTTAGACAGGGCTGGGGCCAACGTCCTGACTTTC. Encoded protein: CASSLDRAGANVLTF.